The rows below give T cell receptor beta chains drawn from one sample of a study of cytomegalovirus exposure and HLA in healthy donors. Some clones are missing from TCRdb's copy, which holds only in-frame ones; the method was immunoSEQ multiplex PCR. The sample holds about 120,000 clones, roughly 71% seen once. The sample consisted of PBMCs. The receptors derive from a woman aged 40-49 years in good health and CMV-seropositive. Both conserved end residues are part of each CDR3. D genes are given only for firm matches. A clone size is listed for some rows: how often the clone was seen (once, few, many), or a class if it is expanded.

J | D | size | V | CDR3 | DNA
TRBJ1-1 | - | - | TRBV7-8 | CASSSNRVGTEAFF | TGTGCCAGCAGCTCCAACAGGGTAGGGACTGAAGCTTTCTTT
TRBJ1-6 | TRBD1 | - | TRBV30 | CAWSVRDRGYSPLHF | TGTGCCTGGAGTGTACGGGACAGGGGTTATTCACCCCTCCACTTT
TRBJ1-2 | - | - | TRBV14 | CASSQDRRDYGYTF | TGTGCCAGCAGCCAAGATCGCAGGGACTATGGCTACACCTTC
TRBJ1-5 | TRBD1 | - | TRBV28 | CASSTSGTGNAQPQHF | TGTGCCAGCAGTACCTCCGGGACAGGGAACGCTCAGCCCCAGCATTTT
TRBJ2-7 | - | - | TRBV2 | CASSEVLAAGEQYF | TGTGCCAGCAGTGAAGTTCTAGCCGCAGGCGAGCAGTACTTC
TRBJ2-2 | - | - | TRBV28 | CASSPHRPNTGELFF | TGTGCCAGCAGTCCCCACAGGCCGAACACCGGGGAGCTGTTTTTT
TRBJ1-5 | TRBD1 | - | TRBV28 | CASSSRGPQQPQHF | TGTGCCAGCAGTTCAAGGGGGCCTCAGCAGCCCCAGCATTTT
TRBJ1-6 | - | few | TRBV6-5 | CASSYRNSPLHF | TGTGCCAGCAGTTACCGTAATTCACCCCTCCACTTT
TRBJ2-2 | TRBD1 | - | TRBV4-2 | CASSQPRGRGELFF | TGTGCCAGCAGCCAACCCAGGGGGCGAGGGGAGCTGTTTTTT
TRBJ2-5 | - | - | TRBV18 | CASSPREETQYF | TGTGCCAGCTCACCCCGAGAAGAGACCCAGTACTTC
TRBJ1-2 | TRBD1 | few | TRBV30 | CAWSLGQGGSGYTF | TGTGCCTGGAGTTTGGGACAGGGGGGAAGTGGCTACACCTTC
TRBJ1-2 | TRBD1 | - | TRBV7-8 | CASSLTGAGYTF | TGTGCCAGCAGTTTAACAGGGGCTGGCTACACCTTC
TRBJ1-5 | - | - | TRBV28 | CASSLIGRAVSNQPQHF | TGTGCCAGCAGTTTAATCGGCAGGGCGGTAAGCAATCAGCCCCAGCATTTT
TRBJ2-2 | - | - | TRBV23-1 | CASSQSLQVRRGNTGELFF | TGCGCCAGCAGTCAATCGCTCCAGGTGAGGAGGGGGAACACCGGGGAGCTGTTTTTT
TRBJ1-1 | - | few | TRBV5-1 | CASSLGGGMNTEAFF | TGCGCCAGCAGCTTGGGTGGAGGGATGAACACTGAAGCTTTCTTT
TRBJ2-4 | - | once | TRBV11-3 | CASSPSPQHGQANIQYF | TGTGCCAGCAGCCCGAGCCCACAACATGGTCAAGCGAACATTCAGTACTTC
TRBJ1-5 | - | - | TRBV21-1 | CAIPTQGRVSNQPQHF | TGTGCCATCCCGACACAGGGGCGTGTAAGCAATCAGCCCCAGCATTTT
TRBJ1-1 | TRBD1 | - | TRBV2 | CATPGTGNTEAFF | TGTGCTACACCAGGGACAGGGAACACTGAAGCTTTCTTT
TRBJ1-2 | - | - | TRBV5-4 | CASSPGGARGYTF | TGTGCCAGCAGCCCGGGTGGGGCAAGAGGCTACACCTTC
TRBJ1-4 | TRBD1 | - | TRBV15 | CATSRTFNSGQGNEKLFF | TGTGCCACCAGCAGGACGTTCAACTCGGGACAGGGGAATGAAAAACTGTTTTTT
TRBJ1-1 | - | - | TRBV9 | CASSTRGGNTEAFF | TGTGCCAGCTCTACCCGAGGAGGAAACACTGAAGCTTTCTTT
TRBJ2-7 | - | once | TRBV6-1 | CASSERSGWDEQYF | TGTGCCAGCAGTGAAAGGTCAGGGTGGGACGAGCAGTACTTC
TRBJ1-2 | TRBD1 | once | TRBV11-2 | CASSSTGLGDNGYTF | TGTGCCAGCAGCTCGACAGGGCTGGGGGATAATGGCTACACCTTC
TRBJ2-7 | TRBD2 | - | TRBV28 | CASSETSGIYEQYF | TGTGCCAGCAGTGAGACTAGCGGAATCTACGAGCAGTACTTC
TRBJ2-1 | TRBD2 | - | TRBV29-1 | CSPRGGRVALSYNEQFF | TGCAGCCCCCGGGGCGGGAGGGTCGCCTTATCCTACAATGAGCAGTTCTTC
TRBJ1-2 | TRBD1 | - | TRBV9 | CASSRQGDGYTF | TGTGCCAGCAGCAGACAGGGGGATGGCTACACCTTC
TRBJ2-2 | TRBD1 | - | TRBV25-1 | CASSDETGWTGELFF | TGTGCCAGCAGTGACGAGACAGGGTGGACCGGGGAGCTGTTTTTT
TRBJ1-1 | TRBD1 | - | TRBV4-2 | CASSQLFGQGHTEAFF | TGTGCCAGCAGCCAATTGTTCGGACAGGGCCACACTGAAGCTTTCTTT
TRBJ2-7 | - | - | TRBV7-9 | CSSSGPPTYEQYF | TGTTCCAGCAGCGGGCCCCCGACCTACGAGCAGTACTTC
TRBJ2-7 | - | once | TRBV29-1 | CSVRTGEYEQYF | TGCAGCGTTCGTACAGGCGAATACGAGCAGTACTTC
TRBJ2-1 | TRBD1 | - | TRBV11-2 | CASSLAQTGYNEQFF | TGTGCCAGCAGCTTGGCACAGACAGGGTACAATGAGCAGTTCTTC
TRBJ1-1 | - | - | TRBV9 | CASSGPPSNTEAFF | TGTGCCAGCAGTGGCCCCCCAAGTAACACTGAAGCTTTCTTT
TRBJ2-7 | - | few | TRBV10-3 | CAISSEGQIYEQYF | TGTGCCATCAGTTCGGAGGGACAGATCTACGAGCAGTACTTC